Sequencing of this TCR beta chain was carried out in a study of identical twins (dated by TCRdb to the mid-2010s). About the investigation overall: TCR alpha and beta repertoires from monozygotic twins, unrelated adults of various ages and cord blood were deep-sequenced to test whether fetal clonotypes persist. Replicate twin experiments were performed at different times using different library preparation protocols to rule out contamination. Study-level results and caveats: Fewer insertions were carried by abundant cord blood beta clonotypes, a similar but weaker trend appeared in young adult naive repertoires, and no such trend appeared in memory repertoires. A weaker excess of twin sharing was found in beta out-of-frame sequences because the signal-to-noise ratio was lowered by fewer shared sequences. Invariant T cells such as MAIT and iNKT could partly confound zero-insertion analyses, although diverse VJ usage argued against such confounding for most clonotypes. Because the same donors could not be followed over many years, the conclusions depended on cross-sectional statistical analysis. Recombination models systematically underestimated out-of-frame TCR alpha sharing in monozygotic twins but agreed with sharing between unrelated individuals. Compared with coincidental sharing between unrelated individuals, an excess of low generation-probability sequences was observed among out-of-frame TCR alpha sequences shared between twins.

This clonotype was seen many times. It has no known antigen specificity. Per-base qualities were not stored, and no clone one base away is much larger. V drops 0 bases and J drops 2 bases, leaving 16 bases in between. The germline V gene sets CDR1 to MGHRA and CDR2 to YSYEKL. Its CDR3 holds 18 amino acids, cysteine through phenylalanine. The read is trimmed to its CDR3 DNA, 54 bases read in frame from base 1. Library construction relied on 5' RACE. TCRdb names Illumina HiSeq 2000 as the instrument used. A universal primer binding site was introduced by template switching, and a unique molecular identifier was present in the final cDNA, enabling accurate counting of TCR cDNA molecules. First-strand cDNA for TCR alpha and beta chains was synthesized from specific primers in the conserved constant-segment region. To control for contamination, every cDNA library was double barcoded, receiving both a SMART-Mk sample barcode and Illumina barcodes. TruSeq adapter sequences, together with Illumina sample barcodes, were added in two successive PCR steps. The Illumina HiSeq platform was used with custom primers to sequence TCR alpha and beta cDNA libraries. As for the original processing: MiGEC processed the raw reads to extract unique molecular identifiers, while MiXCR was used to determine the CDR3 positions. Recombination models were inferred per individual with the repgenHMM and IGoR tools using an EM algorithm. The analysis of shared clonotypes was done with the tcR package in R, with sharing normalized by the product of cloneset sizes. Out-of-frame nonproductive sequences were analyzed to study raw recombination free of thymic and clonal selection effects. TCRdb applied fastp at Q25 and MiXCR to the public reads, then kept only in-frame beta chains. Here each entry gathers all rows of one CDR3 protein and keeps the most common genes and DNA. What appears here as the V and J calls and clone size reflects TCRdb's work, not the paper's. The sample includes hundreds of thousands of distinct CDR3 sequences, with roughly 6% observed a single time. The ten largest clones capture 1.5% to 2% of the sample.

All donors were healthy Caucasians. The researchers also sequenced three unrelated adults who were not twins: a male aged 18 to 29, a male aged 50 to 59, and a female aged 50 to 59. Using Miltenyi CD45RO+ enrichment and human naive T-cell isolation kits, memory (CD45RO+) and naive T cells were isolated from PBMC. The receptor chain draws on TRBV4-1 and TRBJ2-2; the D gene is possibly TRBD1 or TRBD2, with 5 bases matching each. The receptor was isolated from a man aged 18 to 30 in good health. Sample: naive T cells sorted from blood. What the cell subset or site label conveys for this sample: cells isolated with a human naive T-cell isolation kit. The sequenced DNA is TGCGCCAGCAGCCAAGATAGGGGATCGGGGCCCAACACCGGGGAGCTGTTTTTT. It is translated as CASSQDRGSGPNTGELFF.